Presented here are 12 T cell receptor beta chains from one specimen sequenced in a study of T cells after yellow fever vaccination. TCRdb itself ran the 5' RACE reads through MiXCR, one entry per CDR3 protein. The sample includes roughly 180,000 distinct CDR3 sequences, about 6% of them seen just once. Sequencing used CD4+ T cells sorted from PBMCs, obtained on the day of the first yellow fever vaccination. These receptors all stem from a man aged 18 to 29 who received the YFV17D yellow fever vaccine.

This clonotype was observed many times. The rearrangement joins TRBV7-6 to TRBJ2-5, with D unclear. The germline V and J ends were trimmed by 3 bases and 5 bases, with 10 bases remaining between them. In germline, CDR1 is SGHVS, CDR2 FNYEAQ. CDR3 length: 13 amino acids. This CDR3 is CASSLGRAETQYF. The DNA of the CDR3 is TGTGCCAGCAGCTTGGGCCGAGCGGAGACCCAGTACTTC.

This chain links TRBV9 with TRBJ1-6; 8 bases are a match to TRBD1. V dropped 3 bases and J dropped 9; count of bases not matched to a gene: 2. Germline V gene data show CDR1 as SGDLS and CDR2 as YYNGEE. CDR3 size: 13 residues. The chain's CDR3 is CASSGDRGSPLHF. In nucleotides, the CDR3 is TGTGCCAGCAGCGGCGACAGGGGTTCACCCCTCCACTTT.

This clonotype was picked up a small number of times. The rearrangement uses TRBV11-1 and TRBJ2-5; 12 bases line up with TRBD1. Germline assignment: CDR1 SGHAT and CDR2 FQDESV (reference sequence). The CDR3 is 18 residues long. V lost 5 bases, J lost 1 base, and 11 bases stayed unmatched. In nucleotides, the CDR3 is TGTGCCAGCAGCGTCGGGACAGGGGGCCGACCATTCCAAGAGACCCAGTACTTC. Translating it yields CASSVGTGGRPFQETQYF.

This clonotype was counted ten times or more. The chain is built from TRBV7-6 and TRBJ1-1, with D tentatively TRBD1 (5 bases). Germline CDR1 is SGHVS and CDR2 is FNYEAQ. The CDR3 has 14 residues. The ends were cut back, 3 bases at V and 6 bases at J, with 14 bases in the middle. The CDR3 nucleotides read TGTGCCAGCAGCTTGTCGGAGGGGTTCTCTGAAGCTTTCTTT. Amino acid sequence: CASSLSEGFSEAFF.

This clonotype was seen repeatedly, ten times or more. The J gene is TRBJ1-2, the V gene TRBV5-1; tentatively, D is TRBD1 (5 bases). This CDR3 has 18 residues. Trimming pared 1 base from V and 4 bases from J, leaving 23 bases between. CDR1 is SGHRS, CDR2 YFSETQ, per germline. The CDR3 reads CASSLSGTGIVSSYGYTF. The CDR3 DNA follows: TGCGCCAGCAGCTTGTCCGGGACCGGAATAGTATCGAGCTATGGCTACACCTTC.

This clonotype was detected many times. This rearrangement joins TRBV5-1 to TRBJ2-3; perhaps TRBD1 as D (5 bases). Germline CDR1 SGHRS, CDR2 YFSETQ. Trimming took off 2 bases at V and 5 bases at J, with 18 bases between the two ends. The length of the CDR3 is 16 residues. The CDR3 nucleotides are TGCGCCAGCAGCTTCCCCCAGGCAGGGCTTGGAGATACGCAGTATTTT. It translates to CASSFPQAGLGDTQYF.

In this sample, this clonotype turned up many times. The J gene is TRBJ2-2, the V gene TRBV12-3 or TRBV12-4; D gene uncertain. Trimming removed 6 bases at V and 6 bases at J, with 8 bases between. This CDR3 is 12 amino acids long. The CDR3 DNA follows: TGTGCCAGCAGCCCCCTCCCCGGGGAGCTGTTTTTT. Protein sequence: CASSPLPGELFF.

The sample holds a few counts of this clonotype. This chain connects TRBV4-1 to TRBJ2-5; tentatively, D is TRBD2 (5 bases). CDR1 and CDR2 from the germline V gene are MGHRA and YSYEKL. Trimming cost V 0 bases and J 3 bases, with 5 bases left between them. The CDR3 runs to 13 residues. Written as DNA, the CDR3 is TGCGCCAGCAGCCAAGACGGGGAAGAGACCCAGTACTTC. It specifies CASSQDGEETQYF.

This clonotype was counted ten times or more. The chain combines TRBV6-5 with TRBJ2-7; the D gene is possibly TRBD1 (6 bases). This CDR3 comprises 15 residues. Germline V gives CDR1 MNHEY, CDR2 SVGAGI. Trimming removed 7 bases at V and 0 bases at J, with 16 bases between. The CDR3 DNA reads TGTGCCAGCAATTGGGGGACACTTTCCTCCTACGAGCAGTACGTC. It specifies CASNWGTLSSYEQYV.

The V call is TRBV5-6, the J call TRBJ2-7; TRBD1 is a possible D gene (5 bases). The germline V and J ends were trimmed by 3 bases and 4 bases, with 8 bases remaining between them. The CDR3 is 12 amino acids. Germline CDR1 and CDR2: SGHDT and YYEEEE. CDR3 nucleotides: TGTGCCAGCAGCTCCAGGGTTTACGAGCAGTACTTC. Translated: CASSSRVYEQYF.

V and J are TRBV7-2 and TRBJ2-7, with 11 bases identical to TRBD1. J was trimmed by 4 bases and V by 4 bases; bases with no gene match: 3. Germline V CDR1 and CDR2: SGHTA, FQGNSA. CDR3 length equals 14 residues. The CDR3 loop reads CASSWDRGGYEQYV. CDR3 coding DNA: TGTGCCAGCAGCTGGGACAGGGGGGGATACGAGCAGTACGTC.

This clonotype came up many times. This chain uses TRBV5-6 with TRBJ1-6; D gene uncertain. Germline CDR1 SGHDT, CDR2 YYEEEE. Trimming shortened V by 4 bases and J by 10 bases, and 18 bases separated the two germline ends. This CDR3 is 15 amino acids long. This CDR3 is CASSRWSRENSPLHF. The CDR3 region has the DNA TGTGCCAGCAGCCGATGGAGTAGGGAGAACTCACCCCTCCACTTT. Based on the CDR3 plus reference TRBV5-6 and TRBJ1-6, the full variable domain is DAGVTQSPTHLIKTRGQQVTLRCSPKSGHDTVSWYQQALGQGPQFIFQYYEEEERQRGNFPDRFSGHQFPNYSSELNVNALLLGDSALYLCASSRWSRENSPLHFGNGTRLTVT.